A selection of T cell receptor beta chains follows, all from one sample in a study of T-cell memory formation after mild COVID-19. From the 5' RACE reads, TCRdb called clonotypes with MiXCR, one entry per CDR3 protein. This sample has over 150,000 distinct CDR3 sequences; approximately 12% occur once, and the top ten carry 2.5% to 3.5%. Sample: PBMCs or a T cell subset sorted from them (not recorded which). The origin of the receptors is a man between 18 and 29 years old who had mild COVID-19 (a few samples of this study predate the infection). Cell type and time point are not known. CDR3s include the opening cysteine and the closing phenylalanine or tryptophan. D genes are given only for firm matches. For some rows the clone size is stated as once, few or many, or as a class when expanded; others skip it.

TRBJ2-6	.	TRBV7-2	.	CASSFQFSGANVLTF	TGTGCCAGCAGCTTTCAGTTCTCTGGGGCCAACGTCCTGACTTTC
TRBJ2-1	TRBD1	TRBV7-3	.	CASSLSRDREVHEQFF	TGTGCCAGCAGCTTATCACGGGACAGGGAGGTACATGAGCAGTTCTTC
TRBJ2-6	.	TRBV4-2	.	CASSQLDEGANVLTF	TGTGCCAGCAGCCAGTTAGACGAGGGGGCCAACGTCCTGACTTTC
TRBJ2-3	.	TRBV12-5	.	CASGLGGTRQYF	TGTGCTAGTGGTTTGGGGGGAACTAGGCAGTATTTT
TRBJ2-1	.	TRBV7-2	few	CASSLGVGRNEQFF	TGTGCCAGCAGCTTGGGGGTTGGAAGAAATGAGCAGTTCTTC
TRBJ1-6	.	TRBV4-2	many	CASSQGPGQGDSPLHF	TGTGCCAGCAGCCAGGGCCCGGGACAAGGAGATTCACCCCTCCACTTT
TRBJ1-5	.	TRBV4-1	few	CASSQGPFAPGGGNQPQHF	TGCGCCAGCAGCCAAGGTCCGTTCGCCCCGGGTGGAGGCAATCAGCCCCAGCATTTT
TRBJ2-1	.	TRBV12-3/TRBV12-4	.	CASSFLEGSENNEQFF	TGTGCCAGCAGTTTTTTGGAGGGCAGCGAAAACAATGAGCAGTTCTTC
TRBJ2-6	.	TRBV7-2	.	CASSSRYSGANVLTF	TGTGCCAGCAGCTCGCGGTACTCTGGGGCCAACGTCCTGACTTTC
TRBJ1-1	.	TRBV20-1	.	CSATQGGGNTEAFF	TGCAGTGCTACACAGGGAGGGGGGAACACTGAAGCTTTCTTT
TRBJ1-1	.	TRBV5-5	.	CASSSPNTEAFF	TGTGCCAGCAGCTCCCCCAACACTGAAGCTTTCTTT
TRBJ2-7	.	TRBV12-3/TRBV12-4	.	CASSFLRDTPYEQYF	TGTGCCAGCAGTTTTCTCAGGGATACCCCCTACGAGCAGTACTTC
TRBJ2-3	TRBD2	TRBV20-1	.	CSARTGGTQYF	TGCAGTGCTCGGACGGGGGGTACGCAGTATTTT
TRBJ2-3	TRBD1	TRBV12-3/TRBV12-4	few	CASSMGQGLDTQYF	TGTGCCAGCAGCATGGGACAGGGGTTAGATACGCAGTATTTT
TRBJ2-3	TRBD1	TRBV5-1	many	CASSLGQGGDTQYF	TGTGCCAGCAGCTTAGGACAGGGGGGTGATACGCAGTATTTT
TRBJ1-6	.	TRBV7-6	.	CASSLVAGWQSPLHF	TGTGCCAGCAGCTTAGTTGCAGGGTGGCAATCACCCCTCCACTTT
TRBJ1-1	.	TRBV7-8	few	CASSLERYTEAFF	TGTGCCAGCAGCCTGGAGCGGTACACTGAAGCTTTCTTT
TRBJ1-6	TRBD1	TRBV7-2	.	CASSLVRTGGNSPLHF	TGTGCCAGCAGCTTAGTCCGGACAGGGGGAAATTCACCCCTCCACTTT
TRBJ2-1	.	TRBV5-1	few	CASSPGWGPSSYNEQFF	TGCGCCAGCAGCCCGGGGTGGGGCCCCAGCTCCTACAATGAGCAGTTCTTC
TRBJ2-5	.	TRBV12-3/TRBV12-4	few	CASSNPSGTQYF	TGTGCCAGCAGCAACCCAAGTGGAACCCAGTACTTC
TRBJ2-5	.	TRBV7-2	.	CASSLVFWDTMETQYF	TGTGCCAGCAGCTTAGTATTTTGGGACACGATGGAGACCCAGTACTTC
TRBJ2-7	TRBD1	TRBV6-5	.	CASLTGTGYPYEQYF	TGTGCCAGTCTTACCGGGACAGGGTACCCCTACGAGCAGTACTTC
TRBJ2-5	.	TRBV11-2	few	CASSSVKGAGETQYF	TGTGCCAGCAGCTCCGTCAAGGGGGCGGGGGAGACCCAGTACTTC
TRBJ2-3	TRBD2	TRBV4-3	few	CASSRLGGGGPDTQYF	TGCGCCAGCAGCCGACTAGGCGGGGGGGGACCAGATACGCAGTATTTT
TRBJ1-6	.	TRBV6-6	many	CASSTGTGSSYNSPLHF	TGTGCCAGCAGTACGGGAACAGGGAGCTCCTATAATTCACCCCTCCACTTT
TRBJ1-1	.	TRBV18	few	CASSPLRGGTEAFF	TGTGCCAGCTCACCCCTTCGAGGGGGGACTGAAGCTTTCTTT
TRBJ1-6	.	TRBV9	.	CASSVGRGSPLHF	TGTGCCAGCAGCGTAGGTAGGGGTTCACCCCTCCACTTT
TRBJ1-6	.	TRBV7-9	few	CASSFEKAHSPLHF	TGTGCCAGCAGCTTTGAGAAAGCCCATTCACCCCTCCACTTT
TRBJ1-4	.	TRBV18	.	CASHGQHNEKLFF	TGTGCCAGCCACGGACAGCATAATGAAAAACTGTTTTTT
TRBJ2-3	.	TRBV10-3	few	CAISEWRGTDTQYF	TGTGCCATCAGTGAGTGGAGAGGCACAGATACGCAGTATTTT
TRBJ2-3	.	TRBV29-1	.	CSVSNRGKATQYF	TGCAGCGTCTCTAACCGGGGGAAGGCTACGCAGTATTTT
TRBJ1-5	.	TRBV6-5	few	CASRVSSNQPQHF	TGTGCCAGCAGGGTCAGTAGCAATCAGCCCCAGCATTTT
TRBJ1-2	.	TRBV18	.	CASSPFAANYGYTF	TGTGCCAGCTCACCGTTTGCAGCTAACTATGGCTACACCTTC
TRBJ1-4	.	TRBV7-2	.	CASKYGATNEKLFF	TGTGCCAGCAAATACGGAGCCACTAATGAAAAACTGTTTTTT
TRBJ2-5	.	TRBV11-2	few	CASRQPWGGGETQYF	TGTGCCAGCAGGCAACCTTGGGGGGGCGGAGAGACCCAGTACTTC
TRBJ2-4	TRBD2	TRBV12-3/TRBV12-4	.	CASSLSSGGSNIQYF	TGTGCCAGCAGTTTATCTAGCGGGGGGTCGAACATTCAGTACTTC
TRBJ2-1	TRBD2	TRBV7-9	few	CASSLSLAGSHNEQFF	TGTGCCAGCAGCTTAAGTCTAGCGGGGTCACACAATGAGCAGTTCTTC
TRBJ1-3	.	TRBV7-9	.	CASSLGRAGNTIYF	TGTGCCAGCAGCTTAGGGCGCGCTGGAAACACCATATATTTT
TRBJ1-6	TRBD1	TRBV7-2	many	CASSWGQADNSPLHF	TGTGCCAGCAGCTGGGGACAGGCCGATAATTCACCCCTCCACTTT
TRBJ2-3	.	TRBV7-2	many	CASSLNLGADTQYF	TGTGCCAGCAGCTTGAACTTGGGGGCAGATACGCAGTATTTT
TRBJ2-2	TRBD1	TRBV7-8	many	CASSEQGASAGELFF	TGTGCCAGCAGCGAGCAGGGGGCAAGCGCCGGGGAGCTGTTTTTT
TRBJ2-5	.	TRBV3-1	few	CASSQSSETQYF	TGTGCCAGCAGCCAAAGTTCGGAGACCCAGTACTTC
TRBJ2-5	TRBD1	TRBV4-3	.	CASSQSGTATETQYF	TGCGCCAGCAGCCAATCCGGGACAGCTACGGAGACCCAGTACTTC
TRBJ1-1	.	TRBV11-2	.	CASRPGHFWDTEAFF	TGTGCCAGCAGACCGGGACATTTTTGGGACACTGAAGCTTTCTTT
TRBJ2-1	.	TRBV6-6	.	CASRTTDSNEQFF	TGTGCCAGCAGAACTACAGATAGCAATGAGCAGTTCTTC
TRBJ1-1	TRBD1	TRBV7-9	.	CASSPGGAGFRNTEAFF	TGTGCCAGCAGTCCAGGGGGGGCAGGGTTTAGGAACACTGAAGCTTTCTTT
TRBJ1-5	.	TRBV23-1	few	CASSHPPVIQPQHF	TGCGCCAGCAGTCATCCTCCCGTTATTCAGCCCCAGCATTTT
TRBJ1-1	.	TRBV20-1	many	CSAPRGGRTEAFF	TGCAGTGCCCCTCGGGGGGGTCGAACTGAAGCTTTCTTT
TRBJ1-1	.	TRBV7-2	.	CASTTGQGTSEAFF	TGTGCCAGCACCACCGGCCAGGGGACATCTGAAGCTTTCTTT
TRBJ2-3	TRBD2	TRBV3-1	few	CASSPAGDRADTQYF	TGTGCCAGCAGCCCGGCGGGGGATCGGGCAGATACGCAGTATTTT
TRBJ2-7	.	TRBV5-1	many	CASSPGQIYEQYF	TGCGCCAGCAGCCCCGGACAGATCTACGAGCAGTACTTC
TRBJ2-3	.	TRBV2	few	CASSGGSRTDTQYF	TGTGCCAGCAGCGGAGGCAGTCGCACAGATACGCAGTATTTT
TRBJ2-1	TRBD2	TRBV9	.	CASRAGSGASYNEQFF	TGTGCCAGCAGGGCGGGAAGCGGGGCATCCTACAATGAGCAGTTCTTC
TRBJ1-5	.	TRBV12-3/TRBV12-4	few	CASNEGRQPQHF	TGTGCCAGTAACGAGGGCCGGCAGCCCCAGCATTTT
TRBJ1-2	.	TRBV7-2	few	CASSLAAQGAHGYTF	TGTGCCAGCAGCTTAGCGGCGCAGGGCGCCCATGGCTACACCTTC
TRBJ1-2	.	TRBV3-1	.	CASSQDGEPYGYTF	TGTGCCAGCAGCCAAGACGGGGAGCCCTATGGCTACACCTTC
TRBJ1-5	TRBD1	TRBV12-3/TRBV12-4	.	CASRGQNSNQPQHF	TGTGCCAGCAGGGGACAGAATAGCAATCAGCCCCAGCATTTT
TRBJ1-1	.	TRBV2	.	CASSEMGVAEAFF	TGTGCCAGCAGTGAGATGGGAGTGGCTGAAGCTTTCTTT